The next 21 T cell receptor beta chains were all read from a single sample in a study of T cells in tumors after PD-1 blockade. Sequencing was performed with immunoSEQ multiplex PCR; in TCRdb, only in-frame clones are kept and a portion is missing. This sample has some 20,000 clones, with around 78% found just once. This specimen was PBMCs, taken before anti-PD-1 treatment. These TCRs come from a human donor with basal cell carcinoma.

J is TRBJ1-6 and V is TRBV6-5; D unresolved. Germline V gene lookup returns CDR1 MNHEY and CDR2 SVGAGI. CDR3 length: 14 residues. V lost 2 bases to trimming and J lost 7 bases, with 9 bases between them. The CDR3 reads CASSYGQVNSPLHF. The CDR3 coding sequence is TGTGCCAGCAGTTACGGGCAGGTGAATTCACCCCTCCACTTT.

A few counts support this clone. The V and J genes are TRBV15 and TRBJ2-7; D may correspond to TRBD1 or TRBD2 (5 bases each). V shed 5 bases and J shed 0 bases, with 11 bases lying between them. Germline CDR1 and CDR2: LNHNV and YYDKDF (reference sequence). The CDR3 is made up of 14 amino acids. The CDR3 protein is CATSARDVSYEQYF. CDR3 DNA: TGTGCCACCAGCGCCAGGGACGTCTCCTACGAGCAGTACTTC.

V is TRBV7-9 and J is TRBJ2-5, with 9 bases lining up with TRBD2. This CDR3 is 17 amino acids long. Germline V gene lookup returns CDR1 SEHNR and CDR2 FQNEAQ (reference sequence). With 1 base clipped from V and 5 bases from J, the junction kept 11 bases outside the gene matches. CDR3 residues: CASSLGVGGRATETQYF. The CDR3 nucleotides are TGTGCCAGCAGCTTAGGTGTAGGCGGGAGGGCCACGGAGACCCAGTACTTC. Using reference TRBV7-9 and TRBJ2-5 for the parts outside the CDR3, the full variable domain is DTGVSQNPRHKITKRGQNVTFRCDPISEHNRLYWYRQTLGQGPEFLTYFQNEAQLEKSRLLSDRFSAERPKGSFSTLEIQRTEQGDSAMYLCASSLGVGGRATETQYFGPGTRLLVL.

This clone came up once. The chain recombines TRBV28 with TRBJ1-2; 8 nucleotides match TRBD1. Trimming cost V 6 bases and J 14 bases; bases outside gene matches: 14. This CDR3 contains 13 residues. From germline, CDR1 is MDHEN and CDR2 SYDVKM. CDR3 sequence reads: CASRGGQAGTRTF. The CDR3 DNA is TGTGCCAGCAGGGGGGGACAGGCCGGGACGCGAACCTTC.

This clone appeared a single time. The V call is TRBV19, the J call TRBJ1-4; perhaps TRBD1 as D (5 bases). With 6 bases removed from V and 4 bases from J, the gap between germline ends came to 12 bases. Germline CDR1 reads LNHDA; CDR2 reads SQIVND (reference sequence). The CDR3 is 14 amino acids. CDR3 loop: CASSPGPNNEKLFF. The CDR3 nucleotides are TGTGCCAGTAGCCCGGGGCCGAATAATGAAAAACTGTTTTTT.

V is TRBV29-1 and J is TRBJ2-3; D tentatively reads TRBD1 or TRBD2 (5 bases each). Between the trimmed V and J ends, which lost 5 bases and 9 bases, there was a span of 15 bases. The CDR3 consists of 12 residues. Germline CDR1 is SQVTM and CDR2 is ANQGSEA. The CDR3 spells CSVSVGVETQYF. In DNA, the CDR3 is TGCAGCGTTTCGGTGGGGGTCGAAACGCAGTATTTT.

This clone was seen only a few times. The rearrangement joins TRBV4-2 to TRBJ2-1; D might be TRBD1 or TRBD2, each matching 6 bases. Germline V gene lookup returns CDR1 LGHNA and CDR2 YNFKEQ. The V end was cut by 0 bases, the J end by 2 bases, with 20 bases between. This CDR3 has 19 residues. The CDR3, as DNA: TGTGCCAGCAGCCAAGAGTTGGGGGCCGGGCGGGACGCCTACAATGAGCAGTTCTTC. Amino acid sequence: CASSQELGAGRDAYNEQFF.

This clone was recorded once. The CDR3 coding sequence is TGTGCCAGCAGCGGGAGGGACAGCTCTAACTATGGCTACACCTTC. Translation: CASSGRDSSNYGYTF. The gene calls are TRBV7-2 and TRBJ1-2; 7 nucleotides match TRBD1. The CDR3 runs to 15 residues. Germline V gene sequence: CDR1 SGHTA, CDR2 FQGNSA. V gave up 5 bases and J gave up 0 bases; unmatched junction bases: 6.

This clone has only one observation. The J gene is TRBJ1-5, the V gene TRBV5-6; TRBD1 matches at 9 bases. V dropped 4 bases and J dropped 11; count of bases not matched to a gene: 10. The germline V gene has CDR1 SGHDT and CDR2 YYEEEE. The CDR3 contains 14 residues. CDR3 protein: CASSSDRGNSAQHF. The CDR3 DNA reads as TGTGCCAGCAGCAGTGACAGGGGGAATTCGGCCCAGCATTTT.

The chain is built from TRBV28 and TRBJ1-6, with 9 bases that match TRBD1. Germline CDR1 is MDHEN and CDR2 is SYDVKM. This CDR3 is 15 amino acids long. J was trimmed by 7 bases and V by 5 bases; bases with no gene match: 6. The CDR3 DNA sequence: TGTGCCAGCAGTGTAATGACAGGGGGAAATTCACCCCTCCACTTT. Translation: CASSVMTGGNSPLHF. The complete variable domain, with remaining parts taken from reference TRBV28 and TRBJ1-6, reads DVKVTQSSRYLVKRTGEKVFLECVQDMDHENMFWYRQDPGLGLRLIYFSYDVKMKEKGDIPEGYSVSREKKERFSLILESASTNQTSMYLCASSVMTGGNSPLHFGNGTRLTVT.

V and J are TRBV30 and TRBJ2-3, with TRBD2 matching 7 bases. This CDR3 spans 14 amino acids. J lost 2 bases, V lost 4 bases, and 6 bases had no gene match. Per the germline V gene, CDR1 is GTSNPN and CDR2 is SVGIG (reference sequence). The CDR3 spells CAWTSGGLTDTQYF. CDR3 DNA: TGTGCCTGGACTAGCGGCGGGCTCACAGATACGCAGTATTTT.

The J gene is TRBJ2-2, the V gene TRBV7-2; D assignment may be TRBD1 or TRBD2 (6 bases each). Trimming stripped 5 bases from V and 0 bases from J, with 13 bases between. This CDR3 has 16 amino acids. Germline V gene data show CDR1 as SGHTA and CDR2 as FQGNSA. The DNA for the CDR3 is TGTGCCAGCAGCCGGCCGGGGGCTTCGAACACCGGGGAGCTGTTTTTT. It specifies CASSRPGASNTGELFF.

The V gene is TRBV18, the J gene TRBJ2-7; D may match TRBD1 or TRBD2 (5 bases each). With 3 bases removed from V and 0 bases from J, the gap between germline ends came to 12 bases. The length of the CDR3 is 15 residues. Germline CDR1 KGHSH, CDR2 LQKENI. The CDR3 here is CASSPGAGSSYEQYF. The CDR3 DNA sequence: TGTGCCAGCTCACCCGGGGCAGGGAGCTCCTACGAGCAGTACTTC.

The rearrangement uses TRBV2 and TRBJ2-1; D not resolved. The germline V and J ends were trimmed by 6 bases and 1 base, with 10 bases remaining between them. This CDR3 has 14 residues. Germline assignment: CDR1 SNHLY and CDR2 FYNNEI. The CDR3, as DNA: TGTGCCAGCAGGGCCGACTGGTCCTACAATGAGCAGTTCTTC. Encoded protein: CASRADWSYNEQFF.

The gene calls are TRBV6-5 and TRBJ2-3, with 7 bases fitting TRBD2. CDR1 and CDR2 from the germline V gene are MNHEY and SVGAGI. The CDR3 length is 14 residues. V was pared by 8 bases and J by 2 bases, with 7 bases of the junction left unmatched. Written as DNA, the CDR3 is TGTGCCAGCTCCCTAGCGGAATCCACAGATACGCAGTATTTT. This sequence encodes CASSLAESTDTQYF.

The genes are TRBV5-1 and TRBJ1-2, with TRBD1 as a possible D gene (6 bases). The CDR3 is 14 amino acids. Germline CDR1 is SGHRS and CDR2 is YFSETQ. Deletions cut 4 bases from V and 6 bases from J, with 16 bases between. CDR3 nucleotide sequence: TGCGCCAGCAGCCCCAAGGAGGGGGATGATGGCTACACCTTC. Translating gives CASSPKEGDDGYTF. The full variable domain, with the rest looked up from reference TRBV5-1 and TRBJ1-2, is KAGVTQTPRYLIKTRGQQVTLSCSPISGHRSVSWYQQTPGQGLQFLFEYFSETQRNKGNFPGRFSGRQFSNSRSEMNVSTLELGDSALYLCASSPKEGDDGYTFGSGTRLTVV.

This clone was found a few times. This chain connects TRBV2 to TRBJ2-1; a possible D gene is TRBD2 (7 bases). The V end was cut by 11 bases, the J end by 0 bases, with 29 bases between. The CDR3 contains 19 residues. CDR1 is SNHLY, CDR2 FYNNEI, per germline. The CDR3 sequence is CAPSEGGARVGSSYNEQFF. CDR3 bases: TGTGCCCCCAGTGAAGGGGGGGCGCGGGTGGGGAGCTCCTACAATGAGCAGTTCTTC.

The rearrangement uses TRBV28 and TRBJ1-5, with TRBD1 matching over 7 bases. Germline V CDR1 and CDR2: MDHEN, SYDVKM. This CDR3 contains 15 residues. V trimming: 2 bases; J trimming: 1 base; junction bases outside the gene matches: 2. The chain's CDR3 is CASSLQGDSNQPQHF. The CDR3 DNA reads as TGTGCCAGCAGTTTACAGGGGGACAGCAATCAGCCCCAGCATTTT.

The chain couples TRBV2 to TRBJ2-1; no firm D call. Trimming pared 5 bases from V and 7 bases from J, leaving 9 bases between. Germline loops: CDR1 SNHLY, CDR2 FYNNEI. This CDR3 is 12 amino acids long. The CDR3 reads CASSPGRNEQFF. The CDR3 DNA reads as TGTGCCAGCAGTCCAGGTAGGAATGAGCAGTTCTTC.

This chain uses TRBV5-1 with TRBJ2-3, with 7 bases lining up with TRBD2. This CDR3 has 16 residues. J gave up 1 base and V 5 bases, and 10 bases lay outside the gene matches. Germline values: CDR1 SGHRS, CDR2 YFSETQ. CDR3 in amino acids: CASRVRAGTGTDTQYF. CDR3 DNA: TGCGCCAGCAGAGTTAGAGCGGGAACCGGCACAGATACGCAGTATTTT.

CDR3 in amino acids: CASSQPSNRPEAFF. The CDR3 bases are TGTGCCAGCAGCCAACCATCGAATAGACCTGAAGCTTTCTTT. The chain recombines TRBV16 with TRBJ1-1; D is uncertain. Germline CDR1 reads KGHSY; CDR2 reads FQNENV. This CDR3 is 14 amino acids long. Trimming took 2 bases from V and 6 from J, leaving 13 bases between them.